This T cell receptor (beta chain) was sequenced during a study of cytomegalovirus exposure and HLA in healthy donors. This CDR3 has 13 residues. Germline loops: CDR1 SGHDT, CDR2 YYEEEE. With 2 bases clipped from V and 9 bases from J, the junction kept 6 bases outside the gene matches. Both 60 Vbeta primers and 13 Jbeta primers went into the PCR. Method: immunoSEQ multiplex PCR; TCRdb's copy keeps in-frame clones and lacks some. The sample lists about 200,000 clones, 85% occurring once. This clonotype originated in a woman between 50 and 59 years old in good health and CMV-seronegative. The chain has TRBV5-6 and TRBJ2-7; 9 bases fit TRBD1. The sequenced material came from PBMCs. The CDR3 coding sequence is TGTGCCAGCAGCTTCGGGACAGGGAGAGGGCAGTACTTC. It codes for CASSFGTGRGQYF.